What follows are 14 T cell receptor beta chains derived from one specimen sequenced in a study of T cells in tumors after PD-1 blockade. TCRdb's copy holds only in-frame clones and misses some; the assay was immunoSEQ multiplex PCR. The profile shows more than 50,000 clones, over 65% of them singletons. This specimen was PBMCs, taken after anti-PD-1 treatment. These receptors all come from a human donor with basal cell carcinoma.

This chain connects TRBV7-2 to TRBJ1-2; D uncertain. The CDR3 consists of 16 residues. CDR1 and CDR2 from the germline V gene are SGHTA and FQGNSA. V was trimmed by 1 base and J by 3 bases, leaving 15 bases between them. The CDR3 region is CASSLVDASAYYGYTF. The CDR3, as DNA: TGTGCCAGCAGCTTAGTGGACGCATCAGCCTACTATGGCTACACCTTC.

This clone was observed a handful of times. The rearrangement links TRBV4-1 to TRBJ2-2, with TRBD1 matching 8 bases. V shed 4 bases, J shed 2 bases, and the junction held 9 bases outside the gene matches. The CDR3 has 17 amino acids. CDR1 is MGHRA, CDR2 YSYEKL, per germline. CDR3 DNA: TGCGCCAGCAGCCGACCTATTGGGACAGGAAACACCGGGGAGCTGTTTTTT. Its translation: CASSRPIGTGNTGELFF.

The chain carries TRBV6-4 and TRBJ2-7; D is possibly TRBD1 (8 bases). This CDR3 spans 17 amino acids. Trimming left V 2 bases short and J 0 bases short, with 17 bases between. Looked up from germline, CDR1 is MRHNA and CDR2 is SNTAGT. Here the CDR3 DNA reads TGTGCCAGCAGTGACGCCAGGGGGCGCGGGGGCTCCTACGAGCAGTACTTC. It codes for CASSDARGRGGSYEQYF.

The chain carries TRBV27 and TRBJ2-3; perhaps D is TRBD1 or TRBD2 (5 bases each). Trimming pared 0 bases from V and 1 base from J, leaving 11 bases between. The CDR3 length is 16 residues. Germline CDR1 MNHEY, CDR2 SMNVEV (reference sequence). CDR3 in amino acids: CASSLSGDLRTDTQYF. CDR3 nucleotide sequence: TGTGCCAGCAGTTTATCGGGGGACCTACGCACAGATACGCAGTATTTT.

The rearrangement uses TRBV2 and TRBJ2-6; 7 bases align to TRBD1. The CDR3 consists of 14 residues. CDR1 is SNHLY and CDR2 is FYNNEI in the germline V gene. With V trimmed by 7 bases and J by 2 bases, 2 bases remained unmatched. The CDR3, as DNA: TGTGCCAGCATTGGACAGGCTGGGGCCAACGTCCTGACTTTC. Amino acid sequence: CASIGQAGANVLTF. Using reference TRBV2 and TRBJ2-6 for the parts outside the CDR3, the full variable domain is EPEVTQTPSHQVTQMGQEVILRCVPISNHLYFYWYRQILGQKVEFLVSFYNNEISEKSEIFDDQFSVERPDGSNFTLKIRSTKLEDSAMYFCASIGQAGANVLTFGAGSRLTVL.

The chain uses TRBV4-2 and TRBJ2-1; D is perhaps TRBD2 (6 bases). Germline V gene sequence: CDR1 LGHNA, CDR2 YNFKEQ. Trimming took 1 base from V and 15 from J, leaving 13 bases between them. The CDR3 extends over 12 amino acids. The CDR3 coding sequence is TGTGCCAGCAGCCAAGGAGCACTAGCTCTGTTCTTC. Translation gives CASSQGALALFF.

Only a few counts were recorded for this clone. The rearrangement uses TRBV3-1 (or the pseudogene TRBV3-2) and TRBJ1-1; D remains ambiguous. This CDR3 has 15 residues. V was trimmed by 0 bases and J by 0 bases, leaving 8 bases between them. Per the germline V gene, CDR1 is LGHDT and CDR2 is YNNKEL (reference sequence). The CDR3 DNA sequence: TGTGCCAGCAGCCAAGATACAGTGATGAACACTGAAGCTTTCTTT. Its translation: CASSQDTVMNTEAFF.

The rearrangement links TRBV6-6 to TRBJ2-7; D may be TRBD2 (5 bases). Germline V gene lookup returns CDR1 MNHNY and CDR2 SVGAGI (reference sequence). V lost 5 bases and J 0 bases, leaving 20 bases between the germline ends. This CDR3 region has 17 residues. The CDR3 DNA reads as TGTGCCAGCAGTCCTACTCCCCCAGCGGCGTACTCCTACGAGCAGTACTTC. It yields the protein CASSPTPPAAYSYEQYF.

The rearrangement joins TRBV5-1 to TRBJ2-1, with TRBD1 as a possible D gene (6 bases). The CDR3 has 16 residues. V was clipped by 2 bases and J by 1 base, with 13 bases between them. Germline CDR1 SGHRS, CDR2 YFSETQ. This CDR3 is CASSLQGDMSYNEQFF. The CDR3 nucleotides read TGCGCCAGCAGCTTACAGGGAGATATGTCCTACAATGAGCAGTTCTTC. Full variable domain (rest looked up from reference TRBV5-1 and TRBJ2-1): KAGVTQTPRYLIKTRGQQVTLSCSPISGHRSVSWYQQTPGQGLQFLFEYFSETQRNKGNFPGRFSGRQFSNSRSEMNVSTLELGDSALYLCASSLQGDMSYNEQFFGPGTRLTVL.

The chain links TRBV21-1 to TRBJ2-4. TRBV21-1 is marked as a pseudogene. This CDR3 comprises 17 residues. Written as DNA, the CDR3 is TGTGCCAGCAGCAAGATCCCTGAAGTGGTAGCCAAAAACATTCAGTACTTC. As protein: CASSKIPEVVAKNIQYF.

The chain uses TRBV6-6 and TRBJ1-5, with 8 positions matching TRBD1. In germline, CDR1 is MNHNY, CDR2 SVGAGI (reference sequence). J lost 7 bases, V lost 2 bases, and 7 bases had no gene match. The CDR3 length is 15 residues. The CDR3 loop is CASSYLPGGGQPQHF. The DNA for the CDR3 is TGTGCCAGCAGTTACCTTCCAGGGGGCGGGCAGCCCCAGCATTTT.

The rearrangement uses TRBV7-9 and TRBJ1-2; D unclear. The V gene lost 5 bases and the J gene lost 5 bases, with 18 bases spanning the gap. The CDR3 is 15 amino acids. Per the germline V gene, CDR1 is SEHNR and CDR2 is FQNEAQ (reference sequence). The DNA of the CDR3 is TGTGCCAGCAGCATTTTTAGCTTAGGCCAATATGGCTACACCTTC. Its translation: CASSIFSLGQYGYTF.

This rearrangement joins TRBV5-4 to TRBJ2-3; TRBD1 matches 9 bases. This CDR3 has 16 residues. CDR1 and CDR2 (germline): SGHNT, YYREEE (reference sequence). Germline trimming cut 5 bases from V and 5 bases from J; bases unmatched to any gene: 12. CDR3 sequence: CASSQRGQGGLDTQYF. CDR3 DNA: TGTGCCAGCAGTCAACGGGGACAGGGAGGATTAGATACGCAGTATTTT.

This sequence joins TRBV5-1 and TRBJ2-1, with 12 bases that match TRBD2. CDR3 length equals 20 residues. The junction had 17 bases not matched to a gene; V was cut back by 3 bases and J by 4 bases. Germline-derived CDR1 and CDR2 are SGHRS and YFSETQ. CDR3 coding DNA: TGCGCCAGCAGCTCGGGACCCCCAACTAGCGGGGGGAGCAGGTACAATGAGCAGTTCTTC. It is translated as CASSSGPPTSGGSRYNEQFF.